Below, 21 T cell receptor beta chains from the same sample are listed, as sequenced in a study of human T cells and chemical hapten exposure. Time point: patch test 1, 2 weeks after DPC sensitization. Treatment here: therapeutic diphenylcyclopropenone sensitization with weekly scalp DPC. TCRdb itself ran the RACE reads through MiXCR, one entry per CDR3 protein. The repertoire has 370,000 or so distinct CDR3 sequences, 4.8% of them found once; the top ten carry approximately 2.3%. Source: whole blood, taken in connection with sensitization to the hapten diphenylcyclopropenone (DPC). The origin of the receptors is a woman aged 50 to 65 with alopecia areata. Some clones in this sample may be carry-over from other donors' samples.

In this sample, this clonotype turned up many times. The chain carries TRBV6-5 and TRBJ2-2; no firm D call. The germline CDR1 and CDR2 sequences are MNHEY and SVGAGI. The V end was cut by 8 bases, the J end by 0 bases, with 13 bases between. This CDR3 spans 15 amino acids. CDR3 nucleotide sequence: TGTGCCAGCCCCCCGAGGAACGCGAACACCGGGGAGCTGTTTTTT. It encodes CASPPRNANTGELFF.

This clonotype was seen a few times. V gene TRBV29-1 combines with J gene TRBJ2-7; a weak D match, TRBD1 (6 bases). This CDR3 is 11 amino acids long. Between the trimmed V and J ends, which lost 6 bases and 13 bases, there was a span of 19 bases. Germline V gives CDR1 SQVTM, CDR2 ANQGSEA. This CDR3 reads CSVWGRSQLYF. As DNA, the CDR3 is TGCAGCGTGTGGGGGCGCTCCCAGTTATACTTC.

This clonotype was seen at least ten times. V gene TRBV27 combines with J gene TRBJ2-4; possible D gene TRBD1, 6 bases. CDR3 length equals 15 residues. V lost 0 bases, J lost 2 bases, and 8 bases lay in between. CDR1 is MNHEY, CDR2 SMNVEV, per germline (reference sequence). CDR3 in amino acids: CASSLSGGPKNIQYF. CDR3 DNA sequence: TGTGCCAGCAGTTTATCAGGGGGTCCCAAAAACATTCAGTACTTC.

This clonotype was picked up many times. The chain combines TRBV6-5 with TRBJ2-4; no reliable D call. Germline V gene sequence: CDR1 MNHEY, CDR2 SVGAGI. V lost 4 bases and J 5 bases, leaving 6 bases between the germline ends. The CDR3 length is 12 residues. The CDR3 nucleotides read TGTGCCAGCAGTTCAGTAGAAAACATTCAGTACTTC. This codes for CASSSVENIQYF.

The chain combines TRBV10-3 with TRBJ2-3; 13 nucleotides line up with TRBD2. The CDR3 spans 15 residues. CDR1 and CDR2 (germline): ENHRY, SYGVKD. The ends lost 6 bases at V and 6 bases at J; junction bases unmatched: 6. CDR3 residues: CAIRPTSGGVDTQYF. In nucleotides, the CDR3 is TGTGCCATCAGACCTACTAGCGGGGGGGTGGATACGCAGTATTTT.

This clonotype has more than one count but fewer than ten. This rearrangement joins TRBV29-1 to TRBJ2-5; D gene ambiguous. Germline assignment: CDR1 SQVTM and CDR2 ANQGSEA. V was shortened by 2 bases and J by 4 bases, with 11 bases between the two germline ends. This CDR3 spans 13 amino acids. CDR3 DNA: TGCAGCGTTGAACGCGGCTGGGGAGAGACCCAGTACTTC. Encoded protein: CSVERGWGETQYF.

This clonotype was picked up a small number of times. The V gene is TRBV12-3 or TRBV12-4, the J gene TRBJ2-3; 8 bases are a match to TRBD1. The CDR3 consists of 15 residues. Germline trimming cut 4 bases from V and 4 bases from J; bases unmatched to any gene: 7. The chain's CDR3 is CASSSQGATPDTQYF. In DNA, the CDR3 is TGTGCCAGCAGTTCTCAGGGGGCGACCCCAGATACGCAGTATTTT.

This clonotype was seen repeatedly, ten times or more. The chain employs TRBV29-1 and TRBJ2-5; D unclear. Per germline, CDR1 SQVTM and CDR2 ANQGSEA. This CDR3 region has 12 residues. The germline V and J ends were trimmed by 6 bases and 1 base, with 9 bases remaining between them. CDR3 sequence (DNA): TGCAGCGTCATTCCGACCCAAGAGACCCAGTACTTC. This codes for CSVIPTQETQYF.

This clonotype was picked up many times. DNA of the CDR3: TGTGCCAGTAGTACCCCGGGACTAGCGGGAGGCGTTGAGCAGTTCTTC. The encoded protein is CASSTPGLAGGVEQFF. This chain uses TRBV19 with TRBJ2-1; 15 nucleotides agree with TRBD2. From germline, CDR1 is LNHDA and CDR2 SQIVND (reference sequence). J lost 9 bases, V lost 4 bases, and 7 bases had no gene match. The CDR3 extends over 16 amino acids.

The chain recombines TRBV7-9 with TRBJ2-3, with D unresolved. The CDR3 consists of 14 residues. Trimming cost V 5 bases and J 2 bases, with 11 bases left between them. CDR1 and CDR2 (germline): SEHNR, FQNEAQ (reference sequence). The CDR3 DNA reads TGTGCCAGCAGCCCGGAAAGGTTCACAGATACGCAGTATTTT. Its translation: CASSPERFTDTQYF.

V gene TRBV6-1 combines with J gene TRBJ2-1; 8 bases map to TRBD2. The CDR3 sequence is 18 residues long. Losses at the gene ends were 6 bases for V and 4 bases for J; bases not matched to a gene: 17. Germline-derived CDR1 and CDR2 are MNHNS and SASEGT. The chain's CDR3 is CASRPALELAEEYNEQFF. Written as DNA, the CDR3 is TGTGCCAGCAGGCCGGCCCTCGAACTAGCGGAGGAGTACAATGAGCAGTTCTTC.

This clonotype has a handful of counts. The CDR3 DNA reads as TGTGCCAGCAGTTTAGCTAGTGGATCTGGAAACACCATATATTTT. Protein sequence: CASSLASGSGNTIYF. The chain uses TRBV12-3 or TRBV12-4 and TRBJ1-3; no clear D. V was cut by 0 bases and J by 1 base, with 7 bases left in between. This CDR3 has 15 amino acids.

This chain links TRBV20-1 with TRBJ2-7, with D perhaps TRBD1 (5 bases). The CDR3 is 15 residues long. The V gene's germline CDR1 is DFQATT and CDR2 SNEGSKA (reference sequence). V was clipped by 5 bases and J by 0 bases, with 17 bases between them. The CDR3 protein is CSAFTGRMSSYEQYF. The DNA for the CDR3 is TGCAGTGCTTTTACAGGACGGATGAGCTCCTACGAGCAGTACTTC.

The CDR3 protein is CASSHGLYGYTF. For the CDR3, the DNA is TGTGCCAGCAGTCACGGACTTTATGGCTACACCTTC. This chain links TRBV6-5 with TRBJ1-2; no firm D call. This CDR3 has 12 residues. Germline lookup yields CDR1 MNHEY and CDR2 SVGAGI. Trimming cost V 5 bases and J 5 bases, with 9 bases left between them.

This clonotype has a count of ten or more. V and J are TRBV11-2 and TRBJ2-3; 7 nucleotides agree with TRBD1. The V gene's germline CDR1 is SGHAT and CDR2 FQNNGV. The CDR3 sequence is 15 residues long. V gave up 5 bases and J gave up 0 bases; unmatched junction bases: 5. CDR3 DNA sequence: TGTGCCAGCAGCCCGGACAGGACTAGCACAGATACGCAGTATTTT. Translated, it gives CASSPDRTSTDTQYF.

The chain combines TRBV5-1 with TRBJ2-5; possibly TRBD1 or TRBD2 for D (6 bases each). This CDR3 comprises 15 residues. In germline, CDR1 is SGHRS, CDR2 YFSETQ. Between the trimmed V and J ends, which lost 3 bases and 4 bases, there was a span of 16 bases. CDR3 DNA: TGCGCCAGCAGCTCCGACGGGGGCTTCCGAGAGACCCAGTACTTC. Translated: CASSSDGGFRETQYF.

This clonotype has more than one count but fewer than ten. This CDR3 is CSARERTSGANVLTF. CDR3 coding DNA: TGCAGTGCTAGAGAGCGGACCTCTGGGGCCAACGTCCTGACTTTC. V and J are TRBV20-1 and TRBJ2-6; D is ambiguous. Germline CDR1 is DFQATT and CDR2 is SNEGSKA (reference sequence). The CDR3 length is 15 residues. The V end was cut by 0 bases, the J end by 0 bases, with 6 bases between.

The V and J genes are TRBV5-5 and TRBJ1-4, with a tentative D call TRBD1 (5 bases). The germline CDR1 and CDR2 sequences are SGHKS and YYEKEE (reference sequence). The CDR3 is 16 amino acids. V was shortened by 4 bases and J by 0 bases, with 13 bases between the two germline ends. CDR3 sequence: CASSVGTVATNEKLFF. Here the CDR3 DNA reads TGTGCCAGCAGCGTCGGGACGGTTGCAACTAATGAAAAACTGTTTTTT.

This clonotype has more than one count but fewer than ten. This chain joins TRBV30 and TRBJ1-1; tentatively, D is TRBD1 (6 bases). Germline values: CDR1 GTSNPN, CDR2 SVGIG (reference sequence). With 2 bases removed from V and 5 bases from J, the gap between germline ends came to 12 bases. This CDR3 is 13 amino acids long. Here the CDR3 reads CAWSSYRATEAFF. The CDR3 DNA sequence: TGTGCCTGGAGTTCCTACAGGGCTACTGAAGCTTTCTTT.

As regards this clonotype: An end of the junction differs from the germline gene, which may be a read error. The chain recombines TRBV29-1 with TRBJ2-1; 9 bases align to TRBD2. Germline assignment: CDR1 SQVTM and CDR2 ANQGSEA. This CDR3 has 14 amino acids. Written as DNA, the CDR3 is TGCGGCGTTGCGGGGGGGCCCTCCTACAATGAGCAGTTCTTC. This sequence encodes CGVAGGPSYNEQFF.

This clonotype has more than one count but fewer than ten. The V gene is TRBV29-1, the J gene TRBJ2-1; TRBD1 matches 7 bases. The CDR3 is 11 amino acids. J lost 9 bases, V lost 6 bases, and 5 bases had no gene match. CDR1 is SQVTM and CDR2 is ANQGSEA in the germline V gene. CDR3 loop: CSVATGPEQFF. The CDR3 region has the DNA TGCAGCGTAGCGACAGGGCCTGAGCAGTTCTTC.